This is a list of T cell receptor beta chains from one sample in a study of neurological immune-mediated disorders. TCRdb recomputed calls from the 5' RACE reads with MiXCR, one row per CDR3 protein. Found here are 50,000 or so distinct CDR3 sequences, more than 20% of them singletons; the top ten hold around a quarter. The specimen was PBMCs. The receptor source for this set is a woman aged 70-85 years in good health. Both conserved end residues are part of each CDR3. The D gene is left open where the match is weak. Clone size is stated in some rows and not others, as once, few, many or a class when expanded.

cdr3_nt | cdr3_aa | j_call | v_call | d_call | clone_size
TGTGCCAGTATCGACAGGGTATCAAGAAACACCATATATTTT | CASIDRVSRNTIYF | TRBJ1-3 | TRBV19 | TRBD1 | .
TGCGCCAGCAGCCAAGGGAGCGGGGGACAGGGATCGTGGGGCTACACCTTC | CASSQGSGGQGSWGYTF | TRBJ1-2 | TRBV4-3 | TRBD1 | many
TGCGCCAGCACAGGCCAGAATGAGCAGTTCTTC | CASTGQNEQFF | TRBJ2-1 | TRBV5-1 | . | .
TGCGCCAGCAGCCAACCTTCCGCAATCAATGAGCAGTTCTTC | CASSQPSAINEQFF | TRBJ2-1 | TRBV4-1 | . | many
TGCGCCAGCAGCCCGGGACTAGCGGGGACTCAAGAGACCCAGTACTTC | CASSPGLAGTQETQYF | TRBJ2-5 | TRBV5-1 | TRBD2 | many
TGCGCCAGCAGGTTGCTAGCGGGAAATGAGCAGTTCTTC | CASRLLAGNEQFF | TRBJ2-1 | TRBV5-1 | TRBD2 | .
TGTGCCAGCAGCCGCCAGATGAACACTGAAGCTTTCTTT | CASSRQMNTEAFF | TRBJ1-1 | TRBV7-2 | . | many
TGTGCCAGCAGCGGTAGCGGGCTAAGGGCCTACGAGCAGTACTTC | CASSGSGLRAYEQYF | TRBJ2-7 | TRBV7-2 | TRBD2 | many
TGCGCCAGCAGCCCCAAACTAGCGGGGGACTCAGATACGCAGTATTTT | CASSPKLAGDSDTQYF | TRBJ2-3 | TRBV5-1 | TRBD2 | .
TGTGCCACCAACGGAGGTCGGGGTTCTGGCTACACCTTC | CATNGGRGSGYTF | TRBJ1-2 | TRBV24-1 | . | .
TGTGCCAGCAGCTCGAAGGGGGGCAGGGCCTACGAGCAGTACTTC | CASSSKGGRAYEQYF | TRBJ2-7 | TRBV7-2 | . | many
TGTGCCAGCAGAACTAGCGGGAGTCCAGATACGCAGTATTTT | CASRTSGSPDTQYF | TRBJ2-3 | TRBV12-3/TRBV12-4 | TRBD2 | many
TGCGCCAGCAGCTTCATTAGGGGGGTGGCCTCCTACGAGCAGTACTTC | CASSFIRGVASYEQYF | TRBJ2-7 | TRBV5-1 | . | .
TGTGCCAGCAGTTACAGGGGACTAGCGGGCACCTCCTACAATGAGCAGTTCTTC | CASSYRGLAGTSYNEQFF | TRBJ2-1 | TRBV6-6 | TRBD2 | .
TGTGCCATCAGCCGGGACGAGGGAGAGACCCAGTACTTC | CAISRDEGETQYF | TRBJ2-5 | TRBV10-3 | . | many
TGTGCCATCAGGGGGACACCTTCTCATAACACTGAAGCTTTCTTT | CAIRGTPSHNTEAFF | TRBJ1-1 | TRBV10-3 | . | many
TGTGCCAGCAGCGCCGTCAGGGGAGGGTTAAGTTACACCTTC | CASSAVRGGLSYTF | TRBJ1-2 | TRBV9 | . | many
TGTGCCATCAGCTCAAACAGGGGCACAGATATGCAGTATTTT | CAISSNRGTDMQYF | TRBJ2-3 | TRBV7-6 | TRBD1 | .
TGCAGTGCTAGAACTCCGGGACAGTCAGAAGCTTTCTTT | CSARTPGQSEAFF | TRBJ1-1 | TRBV20-1 | TRBD1 | many
TGTGCCAGCAGTCAAACTAGCGGGTTTAACAATGAGCAGTTCTTC | CASSQTSGFNNEQFF | TRBJ2-1 | TRBV12-3/TRBV12-4 | TRBD2 | .
TGCGCCAGCAGCTTGCTCCAAAACACCGGGGAGCTGTTTTTT | CASSLLQNTGELFF | TRBJ2-2 | TRBV5-1 | . | many
TGTGCCTGGAGGCTAGCGGGAGCCTACGAGCAGTACTTC | CAWRLAGAYEQYF | TRBJ2-7 | TRBV30 | TRBD2 | .
TGCGCCAGCAGCTCCCGGGGACAGGGTGCTGAAGCTTTCTTT | CASSSRGQGAEAFF | TRBJ1-1 | TRBV5-1 | TRBD1 | many
TGCGCCAGCAGCTTGAATGCAGGGGGCGGTCAGCCCCAGCATTTT | CASSLNAGGGQPQHF | TRBJ1-5 | TRBV5-1 | TRBD1 | .
TGCGCCAGCAGCTTTTCAGCGGCGAACACCGGGGAGCTGTTTTTT | CASSFSAANTGELFF | TRBJ2-2 | TRBV5-1 | . | many
TGTGCCAGCAGCTTGGACCCGGGACTAGCGGAAGAGACCCAGTACTTC | CASSLDPGLAEETQYF | TRBJ2-5 | TRBV7-2 | TRBD2 | many
TGTGCCAGCAGACGTACCCCCGGGACAGCGCAAGAGACCCAGTACTTC | CASRRTPGTAQETQYF | TRBJ2-5 | TRBV7-8 | TRBD1 | many
TGTGCCAGCAGCCAAGCGGGACTAGCGGGCTTTTACAATGAGCAGTTCTTC | CASSQAGLAGFYNEQFF | TRBJ2-1 | TRBV3-1 | TRBD2 | many
TGTGCCAGCAGCTTAGAGGGGGCCCCCTACAATGAGCAGTTCTTC | CASSLEGAPYNEQFF | TRBJ2-1 | TRBV11-2 | . | .
TGCGCCAGCAGCTTGGTAGGGCTTAGCTCCTACAATGAGCAGTTCTTC | CASSLVGLSSYNEQFF | TRBJ2-1 | TRBV5-1 | . | many
TGTGCCAGCAGCCCCAAGGCCCGAGCGGGAGTAGTAAATGAGCAGTTCTTC | CASSPKARAGVVNEQFF | TRBJ2-1 | TRBV3-1 | TRBD2 | .
TGCGCCAGCAGTCGCGACATGAACTCCTACGAGCAGTACTTC | CASSRDMNSYEQYF | TRBJ2-7 | TRBV10-1 | . | few
TGTGCCACCAGTGACCCCGGGACAGGGTACGCGTCAGGAAAACTGTTTTTT | CATSDPGTGYASGKLFF | TRBJ1-4 | TRBV24-1 | TRBD1 | .
TGTGCCAGCAGCCTAGGACTGGGGTGGGAGACCCAGTACTTC | CASSLGLGWETQYF | TRBJ2-5 | TRBV7-6 | . | .